This T cell receptor (beta chain) derives from a study of liver allograft versus peripheral blood T cells. As for the study in general: Blood and transplanted-liver T cell receptor repertoires from recipients were compared.

From the reads, TCRdb called clonotypes with MiXCR, one entry per CDR3 protein. The table records fewer than 13,000 distinct CDR3 sequences, around 20% of them present only once. Findings of the study overall: Intragraft T cell receptor repertoires of liver allografts were reported to differ from peripheral blood repertoires.

The V segment lost 3 bases and the J segment 2 bases; nucleotides outside the gene matches: 6. The germline CDR1 and CDR2 sequences are KGHSH and LQKENI. This CDR3 region has 15 residues. By share, this clonotype ranks as medium-sized (0.01 to 0.1%). Antigen specificity is unknown. The receptor was isolated from a human patient who had a liver transplant. Some T cells may arise from the graft donor. V usage is TRBV18 and J usage is TRBJ1-2, with 7 positions matching TRBD1. The CDR3 is CASSPLGQPNYGYTF. The CDR3 bases are TGTGCCAGCTCACCTTTGGGACAGCCCAACTATGGCTACACCTTC.